Listed below are T cell receptor beta chains from one sample, sequenced in a study of cytomegalovirus exposure and HLA in healthy donors. The method was immunoSEQ multiplex PCR; TCRdb's version includes in-frame clones alone and lacks a portion of them. The data contain 180,000 or so clones, approximately 80% of them singletons. Sequencing used PBMCs. The receptors were gathered from a girl between 5 and 17 years old in good health and CMV-seropositive. Both conserved end residues are part of each CDR3. The D gene is left open where the match is weak. Clone size is not always given. Where it is, it says once, few, many or a class for expanded clones.

abundance: -
d_gene: TRBD2
v_gene: TRBV7-9
j_gene: TRBJ2-1
CDR3nt: TGTGCCAGCAGAAGCACGGGGGGTTTTTACAATGAGCAGTTCTTC
CDR3aa: CASRSTGGFYNEQFF

abundance: once
d_gene: TRBD1
v_gene: TRBV14
j_gene: TRBJ1-6
CDR3nt: TGTGCCAGCAGCCCGGGGACAGGAGGGAATTCACCCCTCCACTTT
CDR3aa: CASSPGTGGNSPLHF

abundance: -
d_gene: TRBD2
v_gene: TRBV10-1
j_gene: TRBJ2-5
CDR3nt: TGCGCCAGCAGTGAGCCGGGAGGGACCCAGTACTTC
CDR3aa: CASSEPGGTQYF

abundance: -
d_gene: -
v_gene: TRBV5-1
j_gene: TRBJ2-3
CDR3nt: TGCGCCAGCAGCTGGACACTCACGACAGATACGCAGTATTTT
CDR3aa: CASSWTLTTDTQYF

abundance: -
d_gene: -
v_gene: TRBV7-3
j_gene: TRBJ2-5
CDR3nt: TGTGCCAGCAGCTCGAGCGGACCAGAGACCCAGTACTTC
CDR3aa: CASSSSGPETQYF

abundance: -
d_gene: TRBD1
v_gene: TRBV11-2
j_gene: TRBJ1-2
CDR3nt: TGTGCCAGCAGCCCGGGACAGACCTATGGCTACACCTTC
CDR3aa: CASSPGQTYGYTF

abundance: -
d_gene: -
v_gene: TRBV5-1
j_gene: TRBJ2-3
CDR3nt: TGCGCCAGCATCACGCGCCCAGGGACAGATACGCAGTATTTT
CDR3aa: CASITRPGTDTQYF

abundance: -
d_gene: -
v_gene: TRBV27
j_gene: TRBJ2-5
CDR3nt: TGTGCCAGCAGTTTATCCGGGAGCGGGGAGACCCAGTACTTC
CDR3aa: CASSLSGSGETQYF

abundance: -
d_gene: -
v_gene: TRBV29-1
j_gene: TRBJ2-2
CDR3nt: TGCAGCGGACAGCCGAACACCGGGGAGCTGTTTTTT
CDR3aa: CSGQPNTGELFF

abundance: -
d_gene: -
v_gene: TRBV6-1
j_gene: TRBJ1-4
CDR3nt: TGTGCCAGCAGCGCGGACAGAAATGAAAAACTGTTTTTT
CDR3aa: CASSADRNEKLFF

abundance: -
d_gene: -
v_gene: TRBV6-5
j_gene: TRBJ2-1
CDR3nt: TGTGCCAGCAGTTACGGAGCGGGCTCCTACAATGAGCAGTTCTTC
CDR3aa: CASSYGAGSYNEQFF

abundance: -
d_gene: TRBD2
v_gene: TRBV7-2
j_gene: TRBJ2-2
CDR3nt: TGTGCCAGCAGCTTCGGGAGGCTTACCGGGGAGCTGTTTTTT
CDR3aa: CASSFGRLTGELFF

abundance: -
d_gene: TRBD2
v_gene: TRBV14
j_gene: TRBJ2-1
CDR3nt: TGTGCCAGCAGCCACACTAGCGGGTACAATGAGCAGTTCTTC
CDR3aa: CASSHTSGYNEQFF

abundance: -
d_gene: TRBD2
v_gene: TRBV4-1
j_gene: TRBJ2-3
CDR3nt: TGCGCCAGCAGCCAAGATCGACTAGCGACGAGCACAGATACGCAGTATTTT
CDR3aa: CASSQDRLATSTDTQYF

abundance: -
d_gene: TRBD2
v_gene: TRBV7-9
j_gene: TRBJ2-7
CDR3nt: TGTGCCAGCAGCTTATTAGCTAGCGGACTCTACGAGCAGTACTTC
CDR3aa: CASSLLASGLYEQYF

abundance: once
d_gene: -
v_gene: TRBV30
j_gene: TRBJ2-7
CDR3nt: TGTGCCTGGAGTAATACCCATCGGGGCGAGCAGTACTTC
CDR3aa: CAWSNTHRGEQYF

abundance: -
d_gene: TRBD1
v_gene: TRBV27
j_gene: TRBJ2-3
CDR3nt: TGTGCCAGCAGCCTGACGGGGCAGGGGGCCCCAGATACGCAGTATTTT
CDR3aa: CASSLTGQGAPDTQYF

abundance: -
d_gene: TRBD1
v_gene: TRBV4-3
j_gene: TRBJ1-5
CDR3nt: TGCGCCAGCAGCCAAGGAACAGGGGGCGGGCAGCCCCAGCATTTT
CDR3aa: CASSQGTGGGQPQHF

abundance: -
d_gene: TRBD1
v_gene: TRBV7-9
j_gene: TRBJ2-3
CDR3nt: TGTGCCAGCAGCTTAGCGCTGACAGGGGGGTCAGATACGCAGTATTTT
CDR3aa: CASSLALTGGSDTQYF

abundance: -
d_gene: TRBD1
v_gene: TRBV6-5
j_gene: TRBJ1-2
CDR3nt: TGTGCCACCAACGCGCTCGAGACAGGGATTGGCTACACCTTC
CDR3aa: CATNALETGIGYTF

abundance: -
d_gene: TRBD1
v_gene: TRBV11-3
j_gene: TRBJ2-5
CDR3nt: TGTGCCAGCAGCTTAGGACAGGGGGACCAAGAGACCCAGTACTTC
CDR3aa: CASSLGQGDQETQYF

abundance: -
d_gene: TRBD1
v_gene: TRBV6-5
j_gene: TRBJ2-1
CDR3nt: TGTGCCAGTCAACCAGGGGGCTTGGGGGACAATGAGCAGTTCTTC
CDR3aa: CASQPGGLGDNEQFF

abundance: once
d_gene: -
v_gene: TRBV14
j_gene: TRBJ2-7
CDR3nt: TGTGCCAGCAGCCACGGGACTGAGCAGTACTTC
CDR3aa: CASSHGTEQYF

abundance: -
d_gene: TRBD1
v_gene: TRBV19
j_gene: TRBJ1-1
CDR3nt: TGTGCCAGTACAGGGACAGGTCTTCCCGACCGTTACACTGAAGCTTTCTTT
CDR3aa: CASTGTGLPDRYTEAFF

abundance: -
d_gene: -
v_gene: TRBV7-2
j_gene: TRBJ2-3
CDR3nt: TGTGCCAGCAGTTCGGACAGAATCGATACGCAGTATTTT
CDR3aa: CASSSDRIDTQYF

abundance: -
d_gene: TRBD2
v_gene: TRBV7-9
j_gene: TRBJ2-3
CDR3nt: TGTGCCAGCAGCCTTCCCGGACTAGCGGGAGAGGACGCAGATACGCAGTATTTT
CDR3aa: CASSLPGLAGEDADTQYF

abundance: -
d_gene: TRBD2
v_gene: TRBV30
j_gene: TRBJ2-1
CDR3nt: TGTGCCAGGACTAGCGGGAGCCACAATGAGCAGTTCTTC
CDR3aa: CARTSGSHNEQFF

abundance: -
d_gene: -
v_gene: TRBV12-2
j_gene: TRBJ2-3
CDR3nt: TGTGCAAGTCGCTCAAGGGACAGGGGGCTCCCAGATACGCAGTATTTT
CDR3aa: CASRSRDRGLPDTQYF

abundance: few
d_gene: -
v_gene: TRBV5-1
j_gene: TRBJ1-4
CDR3nt: TGCGCCAGCAGCTTGAATGGAGCAACTAATGAAAAACTGTTTTTT
CDR3aa: CASSLNGATNEKLFF

abundance: -
d_gene: -
v_gene: TRBV28
j_gene: TRBJ1-1
CDR3nt: TGTGCCAGCAGTTTCACGGTCTTGAACACTGAAGCTTTCTTT
CDR3aa: CASSFTVLNTEAFF

abundance: -
d_gene: -
v_gene: TRBV6-5
j_gene: TRBJ1-2
CDR3nt: TGTGCCAGCAGTTACCTGTCAGGGTCGAAGGGTGGCTACACCTTC
CDR3aa: CASSYLSGSKGGYTF

abundance: -
d_gene: -
v_gene: TRBV6-5
j_gene: TRBJ2-7
CDR3nt: TGTGCCAGCAGTTACTCTCCGGGATTCTCCTACGAGCAGTACTTC
CDR3aa: CASSYSPGFSYEQYF

abundance: -
d_gene: TRBD1
v_gene: TRBV4-1
j_gene: TRBJ2-2
CDR3nt: TGCGCCAGCAGCCTAGGACAGGGTAGCACCGGGGAGCTGTTTTTT
CDR3aa: CASSLGQGSTGELFF

abundance: few
d_gene: TRBD2
v_gene: TRBV7-2
j_gene: TRBJ2-7
CDR3nt: TGTGCCAGCAGCTTGACTAGCGGGAGGGCCGCCTACGAGCAGTACTTC
CDR3aa: CASSLTSGRAAYEQYF

abundance: few
d_gene: TRBD1
v_gene: TRBV19
j_gene: TRBJ1-5
CDR3nt: TGTGCCAGTAGTATATCAGGGGGTGGAAATCAGCCCCAGCATTTT
CDR3aa: CASSISGGGNQPQHF

abundance: -
d_gene: -
v_gene: TRBV7-2
j_gene: TRBJ1-2
CDR3nt: TGTGCCAGCAGCTTAGGAGAGGGCAACTATGGCTACACCTTC
CDR3aa: CASSLGEGNYGYTF

abundance: -
d_gene: -
v_gene: TRBV2
j_gene: TRBJ1-1
CDR3nt: TGTGCCAGCAGTGCCATCCAGGGGACTGAAGCTTTCTTT
CDR3aa: CASSAIQGTEAFF

abundance: -
d_gene: -
v_gene: TRBV18
j_gene: TRBJ2-3
CDR3nt: TGTGCCAGCTCACCCCGCGTTGGCACAGATACGCAGTATTTT
CDR3aa: CASSPRVGTDTQYF

abundance: -
d_gene: -
v_gene: TRBV29-1
j_gene: TRBJ2-7
CDR3nt: TGCAGCGTTGAAGAGGCGGACTACGAGCAGTACTTC
CDR3aa: CSVEEADYEQYF

abundance: -
d_gene: -
v_gene: TRBV6-1
j_gene: TRBJ2-5
CDR3nt: TGTGCCAGCACTGGACAGAGTAAGAGTGAGTACTTC
CDR3aa: CASTGQSKSEYF

abundance: -
d_gene: TRBD1
v_gene: TRBV4-3
j_gene: TRBJ2-2
CDR3nt: TGCGCCAGCAGCCAACGGGACAGGGGCGCCGGGGAGCTGTTTTTT
CDR3aa: CASSQRDRGAGELFF

abundance: -
d_gene: TRBD1
v_gene: TRBV7-2
j_gene: TRBJ1-5
CDR3nt: TGTGCCAGCGGCGAATCGGGACAGGGATACCAGCCCCAGCATTTT
CDR3aa: CASGESGQGYQPQHF

abundance: -
d_gene: -
v_gene: TRBV30
j_gene: TRBJ1-5
CDR3nt: TGTGCCTGGAGTGTAGTACAAAGCAATCAGCCCCAGCATTTT
CDR3aa: CAWSVVQSNQPQHF

abundance: -
d_gene: -
v_gene: TRBV11-2
j_gene: TRBJ2-5
CDR3nt: TGTGCCAGCAGCCGGGACAACCAAGAGACCCGGTACTTC
CDR3aa: CASSRDNQETRYF

abundance: -
d_gene: TRBD1
v_gene: TRBV18
j_gene: TRBJ1-4
CDR3nt: TGTGCCAGCTCACCCGGGGACAGGACAACTAATGAAAAACTGTTTTTT
CDR3aa: CASSPGDRTTNEKLFF

abundance: -
d_gene: TRBD2
v_gene: TRBV5-4
j_gene: TRBJ2-3
CDR3nt: TGTGCCAGCAGCTTGGACCCCTCCCCTGGCGGGAGGACAGATACGCAGTATTTT
CDR3aa: CASSLDPSPGGRTDTQYF

abundance: once
d_gene: TRBD1
v_gene: TRBV4-1
j_gene: TRBJ2-3
CDR3nt: TGCGCCAGCAGCCCCCGACAGGGGTTGACAGATACGCAGTATTTT
CDR3aa: CASSPRQGLTDTQYF

abundance: few
d_gene: -
v_gene: TRBV7-9
j_gene: TRBJ2-5
CDR3nt: TGTGCCAGCAGCTTGACAGGGACTGGCGAGACCCAGTACTTC
CDR3aa: CASSLTGTGETQYF

abundance: -
d_gene: -
v_gene: TRBV27
j_gene: TRBJ1-3
CDR3nt: TGTGCCAGCAGTGGAAGGGGCTCTGGAAACACCATATATTTT
CDR3aa: CASSGRGSGNTIYF